Below are 13 T cell receptor beta chains sequenced from a single sample in a study of cytomegalovirus exposure and HLA in healthy donors (dated by TCRdb to the late 2010s). Library prep was done by the immunoSEQ multiplex PCR assay. The multiplex PCR relied on a mix of 60 forward primers for TCR Vbeta segments and 13 reverse primers for TCR Jbeta segments. TCRdb took over this immuneACCESS table, retaining in-frame rearrangements with V and J assigned. Such tables are incomplete; in checked studies, under half of the missing clones stem from an unresolved V gene, and the remainder is unexplained. Across this sample there are some 89,000 clones, with around 85% seen only once. The ten largest clones add up to approximately 7.4% of the sample. Sample: PBMCs. The receptors derive from a man aged 35-49 years in good health and CMV-seropositive.

This chain joins TRBV5-6 and TRBJ1-6; tentative D call: TRBD1 (5 bases). V was shortened by 0 bases and J by 10 bases, with 14 bases between the two germline ends. This CDR3 spans 15 amino acids. Per germline, CDR1 SGHDT and CDR2 YYEEEE. CDR3 loop: CASSLGGREASPLHF. DNA for the CDR3: TGTGCCAGCAGCTTGGGGGGACGGGAGGCATCACCCCTCCACTTT. Variable domain in full (rest from reference TRBV5-6 and TRBJ1-6): DAGVTQSPTHLIKTRGQQVTLRCSPKSGHDTVSWYQQALGQGPQFIFQYYEEEERQRGNFPDRFSGHQFPNYSSELNVNALLLGDSALYLCASSLGGREASPLHFGNGTRLTVT.

The genes are TRBV5-4 and TRBJ2-3, with unresolved D. V was pared by 0 bases and J by 1 base, with 9 bases between. This CDR3 contains 15 residues. Germline CDR1 is SGHNT and CDR2 is YYREEE (reference sequence). The CDR3: CASSLGQSRTDTQYF. The DNA of the CDR3 is TGTGCCAGCAGCTTGGGGCAGTCCCGCACAGATACGCAGTATTTT.

This rearrangement joins TRBV5-4 to TRBJ2-2, with D possibly being TRBD1 (5 bases). CDR1 is SGHNT and CDR2 is YYREEE in the germline V gene (reference sequence). V gave up 4 bases and J gave up 2 bases, with 9 bases separating them. CDR3 length: 14 residues. Here the CDR3 reads CASSHGQNTGELFF. The DNA for the CDR3 is TGTGCCAGCAGCCACGGACAAAACACCGGGGAGCTGTTTTTT.

This rearrangement joins TRBV28 to TRBJ2-1, with D perhaps matching TRBD2 (6 bases). V lost 4 bases and J lost 7, with 8 bases in between. The CDR3 length is 12 residues. Germline CDR1 reads MDHEN; CDR2 reads SYDVKM. DNA for the CDR3: TGTGCCAGCAGTTCCCGGGGGAATGAGCAGTTCTTC. This encodes CASSSRGNEQFF.

For the CDR3, the DNA is TGCGCCAGCAGTGGGACTAGCTCCCAAGAGACCCAGTACTTC. This codes for CASSGTSSQETQYF. The J gene is TRBJ2-5, the V gene TRBV10-2, with 8 nucleotides matching TRBD2. The V and J ends lost 4 bases and 1 base, in that order; junction bases with no gene match: 2. CDR1 is WSHSY, CDR2 SAAADI, per germline. The CDR3 is 14 amino acids.

This clone occurred a few times. CDR3 DNA sequence: TGCGCCAGCAGCCTCGAGACAGTGATAAATCAGCCCCAGCATTTT. It translates to CASSLETVINQPQHF. The gene calls are TRBV4-1 and TRBJ1-5; possibly TRBD1 for D (5 bases). CDR1 is MGHRA, CDR2 YSYEKL, per germline. The CDR3 is made up of 15 amino acids. Trimming stripped 4 bases from V and 4 bases from J, with 14 bases between.

This clone came up a few times. This chain uses TRBV27 with TRBJ1-1, with D hard to call. The V end was cut by 5 bases, the J end by 6 bases, with 16 bases between. Germline CDR1 reads MNHEY; CDR2 reads SMNVEV (reference sequence). This CDR3 spans 14 amino acids. The CDR3: CASSPTMTYPEAFF. The CDR3 bases are TGTGCCAGCAGTCCAACGATGACTTACCCTGAAGCTTTCTTT.

As concerns this clone: One junction end disagrees with the germline gene, perhaps due to a read error. V is TRBV7-9 and J is TRBJ2-7; a weak D match, TRBD1 (6 bases). There are 15 residues in the CDR3. CDR1 and CDR2 from the germline V gene are SEHNR and FQNEAQ (reference sequence). CDR3 sequence: CSSSLNEQGRFEQYF. The CDR3 bases are TGTTCCAGCAGCTTAAATGAACAGGGCCGTTTCGAGCAGTACTTC.

This chain uses TRBV2 with TRBJ2-3, with TRBD2 matching over 14 bases. The ends lost 1 base at V and 2 bases at J; junction bases unmatched: 5. Per the germline V gene, CDR1 is SNHLY and CDR2 is FYNNEI. This CDR3 is built from 18 residues. The CDR3 sequence is CASSEGTSGGHLTDTQYF. CDR3 bases: TGTGCCAGCAGTGAAGGGACTAGCGGGGGGCACCTCACAGATACGCAGTATTTT.

The chain recombines TRBV29-1 with TRBJ2-3; TRBD2 might be the D (6 bases). Germline CDR1 reads SQVTM; CDR2 reads ANQGSEA. With 7 bases removed from V and 1 base from J, the gap between germline ends came to 12 bases. The CDR3 is 13 residues long. The CDR3 coding sequence is TGCAGCGCCAAGGGCGGGGGCACAGATACGCAGTATTTT. Translated: CSAKGGGTDTQYF.

The chain uses TRBV6-5 and TRBJ2-7; TRBD2 agrees at 12 bases. From germline, CDR1 is MNHEY and CDR2 SVGAGI. This CDR3 contains 15 residues. V lost 6 bases, J lost 4 bases, and 7 bases stayed unmatched. CDR3 in DNA: TGTGCCAGCAGCCCTAGCGGGAGGGCCTATTACGAGCAGTACTTC. It yields the protein CASSPSGRAYYEQYF.

V and J are TRBV29-1 and TRBJ2-5, with D possibly matching TRBD2 (5 bases). Germline lookup yields CDR1 SQVTM and CDR2 ANQGSEA. The CDR3 runs to 13 residues. V lost 3 bases, J lost 5 bases, and 13 bases lay in between. Written as DNA, the CDR3 is TGCAGCGTTGAGACGGGGTTGGTGGAGACCCAGTACTTC. It encodes CSVETGLVETQYF.

The chain joins TRBV7-6 to TRBJ2-3; 7 bases fit TRBD1. V was clipped by 5 bases and J by 0 bases; unmatched bases: 5. The CDR3 is 15 amino acids. From germline, CDR1 is SGHVS and CDR2 FNYEAQ. CDR3 nucleotide sequence: TGTGCCAGCAGCAGGGGGACAGCTAGCACAGATACGCAGTATTTT. This encodes CASSRGTASTDTQYF.